A single sample gave rise to the 19 T cell receptor beta chains below, sequenced in a study of T cell responses to AZD1222 COVID-19 vaccine. Assay used: immunoSEQ multiplex PCR; TCRdb lists only in-frame clones, some missing. Here the sample spans about 170,000 clones, 70% to 90% being singletons. Sequencing was performed on peripheral blood, taken 28 days after the second AZD1222 dose. The receptors originated from an adult who received the AZD1222 COVID-19 vaccine.

The chain joins TRBV4-1 to TRBJ2-1; weak D call: TRBD2 (6 bases). Trimming shortened V by 0 bases and J by 4 bases, and 13 bases separated the two germline ends. The germline V gene encodes CDR1 MGHRA and CDR2 YSYEKL. The CDR3 length is 16 residues. The chain's CDR3 is CASSQELRDSYNEQFF. The CDR3, as DNA: TGCGCCAGCAGCCAAGAGTTGAGGGACTCTTACAATGAGCAGTTCTTC.

The rearrangement links TRBV25-1 to TRBJ1-1; 9 bases agree with TRBD1. V was clipped by 8 bases and J by 5 bases; unmatched bases: 9. CDR1 is MGHDK, CDR2 SYGVNS, per germline. This CDR3 region has 14 residues. The CDR3, as DNA: TGTGCCAGCTCACAGGGGGCCCTAACGACTGAAGCTTTCTTT. This gives the protein CASSQGALTTEAFF. The full variable domain, with the rest looked up from reference TRBV25-1 and TRBJ1-1, is EADIYQTPRYLVIGTGKKITLECSQTMGHDKMYWYQQDPGMELHLIHYSYGVNSTEKGDLSSESTVSRIRTEHFPLTLESARPSHTSQYLCASSQGALTTEAFFGQGTRLTVV.

J is TRBJ1-5 and V is TRBV6-5; 8 bases line up with TRBD1. V lost 5 bases, J lost 1 base, and 4 bases stayed unmatched. Germline V gene sequence: CDR1 MNHEY, CDR2 SVGAGI. CDR3 size: 15 residues. For the CDR3, the DNA is TGTGCCAGCAGTACCGGACAGGGCAGCAATCAGCCCCAGCATTTT. It codes for CASSTGQGSNQPQHF.

This clone was seen a handful of times. The same CDR3 is also encoded by other DNA sequences in this sample. V usage is TRBV19 and J usage is TRBJ1-2; 7 bases are a match to TRBD1. Trimming removed 3 bases from V and 4 bases from J; junction bases left unmatched: 2. CDR3 length: 13 residues. Germline assignment: CDR1 LNHDA and CDR2 SQIVND (reference sequence). CDR3 residues: CASSMPGGYGYTF. The CDR3 DNA follows: TGTGCCAGTAGTATGCCAGGGGGCTATGGCTACACCTTC.

The gene calls are TRBV6-7 and TRBJ1-2; maybe TRBD1 (5 bases). TRBV6-7 is marked as an open reading frame, function uncertain. The CDR3 is made up of 15 amino acids. V was trimmed by 6 bases and J by 3 bases, leaving 17 bases between them. CDR3 amino acids: CASRRGPEVDYGYTF. In nucleotides, the CDR3 is TGTGCCAGCAGGAGGGGCCCCGAGGTTGACTATGGCTACACCTTC.

The rearrangement uses TRBV18 and TRBJ2-2; D is perhaps TRBD2 (6 bases). V was clipped by 5 bases and J by 5 bases, with 12 bases between them. CDR1 KGHSH and CDR2 LQKENI come from the germline V gene. The CDR3 covers 14 residues. The CDR3 DNA is TGTGCCAGCTCAGGGGGGAGCCAGACCGGGGAGCTGTTTTTT. It yields the protein CASSGGSQTGELFF.

The chain combines TRBV6-6 with TRBJ1-1; possible D gene TRBD1, 5 bases. Germline V CDR1 and CDR2: MNHNY, SVGAGI (reference sequence). This CDR3 has 12 residues. The germline V and J ends were trimmed by 10 bases and 1 base, with 10 bases remaining between them. In DNA, the CDR3 is TGTGCCACCATGGGGGGGAACACTGAAGCTTTCTTT. Translation gives CATMGGNTEAFF.

The chain combines TRBV4-2 with TRBJ2-7; D might be TRBD2 (6 bases). The CDR3 length is 14 residues. Looked up from germline, CDR1 is LGHNA and CDR2 is YNFKEQ. Trimming pared 2 bases from V and 5 bases from J, leaving 13 bases between. The CDR3 region has the DNA TGTGCCAGCAGCCAATCAGGCGGGGTGAACGAGCAGTACTTC. Amino acid sequence: CASSQSGGVNEQYF.

The chain has TRBV29-1 and TRBJ1-5, with 8 bases matching TRBD1. This CDR3 region has 16 residues. Trimming at V came to 0 bases and at J to 0 bases, leaving 4 bases not matched to a gene. CDR1 and CDR2 from the germline V gene are SQVTM and ANQGSEA. The CDR3 spells CSVEDTTGDSNQPQHF. CDR3 DNA: TGCAGCGTTGAAGATACGACAGGGGATAGCAATCAGCCCCAGCATTTT.

This rearrangement joins TRBV28 to TRBJ2-5, with D maybe TRBD2 (5 bases). The V end lost 5 bases, the J end lost 0 bases, and 10 bases lay between the germline ends. CDR3 size: 14 residues. The germline CDR1 and CDR2 sequences are MDHEN and SYDVKM. The CDR3 loop is CASSREKYQETQYF. CDR3 sequence (DNA): TGTGCCAGCAGTCGGGAAAAGTACCAAGAGACCCAGTACTTC.

The J gene is TRBJ1-6, the V gene TRBV12-5; D is possibly TRBD1 (5 bases). Germline CDR1 is LGHNT and CDR2 is FRNRAP. CDR3 size: 17 residues. Trimming took off 5 bases at V and 2 bases at J, with 16 bases between the two ends. The CDR3: CASGDSGGSAYNSPLHF. The CDR3 DNA reads as TGTGCTAGTGGTGATTCGGGGGGATCGGCCTATAATTCACCCCTCCACTTT.

V and J are TRBV6-2 or TRBV6-3 and TRBJ2-7; 7 bases agree with TRBD1. In germline, CDR1 is MNHEY, CDR2 SVGEGT. The CDR3 runs 13 residues. J lost 1 base, V lost 5 bases, and 2 bases had no gene match. The CDR3 nucleotides are TGTGCCAGCAGTGGGGACAGTTCCTACGAGCAGTACTTC. It specifies CASSGDSSYEQYF.

The chain couples TRBV12-3 or TRBV12-4 to TRBJ1-2, with D tentatively TRBD1 (6 bases). This CDR3 has 12 residues. V shed 6 bases and J shed 8 bases, with 13 bases lying between them. The CDR3 spells CASSYHRVGYTF. CDR3 coding DNA: TGTGCCAGCAGCTACCACAGGGTCGGCTACACCTTC.

The chain combines TRBV2 with TRBJ2-5; no definite D call. This CDR3 region has 12 residues. Between the trimmed V and J ends, which lost 4 bases and 3 bases, there was a span of 6 bases. Germline loops: CDR1 SNHLY, CDR2 FYNNEI. The CDR3 nucleotides read TGTGCCAGCAGTGCCCGCAAAGAGACCCAGTACTTC. It specifies CASSARKETQYF.

The V and J genes are TRBV5-1 and TRBJ1-4; weak D call: TRBD1 (5 bases). V lost 2 bases, J lost 2 bases, and 7 bases lay in between. The CDR3 has 14 amino acids. Looked up from germline, CDR1 is SGHRS and CDR2 is YFSETQ. This CDR3 reads CASSFQGTNEKLFF. Here the CDR3 DNA reads TGCGCCAGCAGCTTTCAGGGCACTAATGAAAAACTGTTTTTT. The variable domain in full, with the rest retrieved from reference TRBV5-1 and TRBJ1-4, is KAGVTQTPRYLIKTRGQQVTLSCSPISGHRSVSWYQQTPGQGLQFLFEYFSETQRNKGNFPGRFSGRQFSNSRSEMNVSTLELGDSALYLCASSFQGTNEKLFFGSGTQLSVL.

This clone was seen a single time. This chain joins TRBV4-1 and TRBJ1-4; D may be TRBD1 (5 bases). V was trimmed by 3 bases and J by 12 bases, leaving 11 bases between them. This CDR3 contains 12 residues. CDR1 is MGHRA and CDR2 is YSYEKL in the germline V gene. The CDR3 DNA reads TGCGCCAGCAGCCACCCAGGCAGGGAACTGTTTTTT. Translation: CASSHPGRELFF.

The rearrangement uses TRBV11-2 and TRBJ1-4; D is unclear. The CDR3 has 14 amino acids. The V gene's germline CDR1 is SGHAT and CDR2 FQNNGV. V was pared by 3 bases and J by 2 bases, with 7 bases between. The CDR3 DNA is TGTGCCAGCAGCTTCCTAACGACTAATGAAAAACTGTTTTTT. As protein: CASSFLTTNEKLFF.

The V call is TRBV2, the J call TRBJ1-1; 8 bases align to TRBD1. J gave up 1 base and V 6 bases, and 4 bases lay outside the gene matches. Germline V CDR1 and CDR2: SNHLY, FYNNEI. The CDR3 sequence is 14 residues long. The CDR3 coding sequence is TGTGCCAGCAGCCGAGACAGGGGGAACACTGAAGCTTTCTTT. Amino acids: CASSRDRGNTEAFF.

This chain joins TRBV6-5 and TRBJ2-7; a possible D gene is TRBD1 (8 bases). Germline V gives CDR1 MNHEY, CDR2 SVGAGI. V lost 6 bases and J lost 7, with 22 bases in between. This CDR3 contains 15 residues. The CDR3 coding sequence is TGTGCCAGCAGCACACAGGGGGGGCTTGGGGATGAGCAGTACTTC. This translates into CASSTQGGLGDEQYF.